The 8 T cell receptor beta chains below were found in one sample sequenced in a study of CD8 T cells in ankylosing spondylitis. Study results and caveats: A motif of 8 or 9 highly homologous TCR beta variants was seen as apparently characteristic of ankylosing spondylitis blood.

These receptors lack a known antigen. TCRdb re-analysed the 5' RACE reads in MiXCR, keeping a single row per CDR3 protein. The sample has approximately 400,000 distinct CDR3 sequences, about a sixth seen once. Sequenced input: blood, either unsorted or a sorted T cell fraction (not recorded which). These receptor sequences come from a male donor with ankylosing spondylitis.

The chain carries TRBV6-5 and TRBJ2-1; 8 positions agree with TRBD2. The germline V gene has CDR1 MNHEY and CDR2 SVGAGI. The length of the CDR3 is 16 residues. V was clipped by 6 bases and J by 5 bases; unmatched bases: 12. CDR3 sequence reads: CASRSSAGGGHNEQFF. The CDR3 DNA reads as TGTGCCAGCAGGTCGTCGGCGGGAGGAGGGCACAATGAGCAGTTCTTC.

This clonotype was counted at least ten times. The DNA for the CDR3 is TGCAGTGCTAGTGGGAACACTGAAGCTTTCTTT. This codes for CSASGNTEAFF. V is TRBV20-1 and J is TRBJ1-1; D gene uncertain. V was shortened by 3 bases and J by 1 base, with 3 bases between the two germline ends. The CDR3 spans 11 residues. Germline V gives CDR1 DFQATT, CDR2 SNEGSKA (reference sequence).

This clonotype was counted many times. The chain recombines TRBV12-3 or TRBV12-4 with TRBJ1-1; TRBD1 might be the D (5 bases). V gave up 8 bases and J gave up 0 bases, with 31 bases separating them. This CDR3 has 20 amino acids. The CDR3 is CASSLGGGFSLGSMNTEAFF. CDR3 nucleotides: TGTGCCAGCTCCCTGGGTGGGGGTTTCAGTTTGGGTTCTATGAACACTGAAGCTTTCTTT.

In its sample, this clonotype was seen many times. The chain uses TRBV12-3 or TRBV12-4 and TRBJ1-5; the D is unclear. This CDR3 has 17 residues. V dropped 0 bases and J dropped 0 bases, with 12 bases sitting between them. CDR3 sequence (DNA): TGTGCCAGCAGTTTAGCGAGCCGACCAGATAGCAATCAGCCCCAGCATTTT. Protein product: CASSLASRPDSNQPQHF.

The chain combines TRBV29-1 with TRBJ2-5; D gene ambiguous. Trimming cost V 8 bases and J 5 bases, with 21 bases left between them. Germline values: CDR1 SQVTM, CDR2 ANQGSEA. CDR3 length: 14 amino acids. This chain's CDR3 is CSLMGGAIGETQYF. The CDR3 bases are TGCAGCTTAATGGGTGGAGCGATCGGGGAGACCCAGTACTTC.

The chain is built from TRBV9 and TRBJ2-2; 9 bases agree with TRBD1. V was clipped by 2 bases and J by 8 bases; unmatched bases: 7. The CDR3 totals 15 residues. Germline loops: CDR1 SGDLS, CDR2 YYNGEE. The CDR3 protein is CASSVRGQGSGELFF. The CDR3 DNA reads TGTGCCAGCAGCGTTAGGGGACAGGGTTCAGGGGAGCTGTTTTTT.

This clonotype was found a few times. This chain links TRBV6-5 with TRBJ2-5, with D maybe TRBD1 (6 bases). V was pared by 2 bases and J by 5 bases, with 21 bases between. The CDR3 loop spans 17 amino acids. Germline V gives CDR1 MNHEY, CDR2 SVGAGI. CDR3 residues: CASSYTISGRGVETQYF. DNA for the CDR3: TGTGCCAGCAGTTACACCATAAGTGGCAGGGGCGTGGAGACCCAGTACTTC.

The CDR3 nucleotides are TGCGCCAGCAGCCAAGATTCCGGGACTAGCGGGTACGAGCAGTACTTC. It is translated as CASSQDSGTSGYEQYF. The rearrangement uses TRBV4-3 and TRBJ2-7; 12 bases agree with TRBD2. Trimming at V came to 0 bases and at J to 4 bases, leaving 4 bases not matched to a gene. CDR3 length: 16 amino acids. Germline CDR1 reads LGHNA; CDR2 reads YSLEER.